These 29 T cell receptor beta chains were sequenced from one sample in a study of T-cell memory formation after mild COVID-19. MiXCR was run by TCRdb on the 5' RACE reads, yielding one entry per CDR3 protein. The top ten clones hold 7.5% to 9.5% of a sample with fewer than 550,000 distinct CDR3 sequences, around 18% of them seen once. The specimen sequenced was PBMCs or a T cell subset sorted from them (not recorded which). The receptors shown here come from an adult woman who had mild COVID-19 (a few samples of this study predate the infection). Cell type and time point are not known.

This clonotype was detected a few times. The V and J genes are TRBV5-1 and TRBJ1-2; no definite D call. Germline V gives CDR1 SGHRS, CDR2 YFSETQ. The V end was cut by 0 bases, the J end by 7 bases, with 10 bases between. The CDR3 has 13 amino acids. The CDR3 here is CASSLERERGYTF. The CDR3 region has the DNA TGCGCCAGCAGCTTGGAAAGGGAGCGTGGCTACACCTTC.

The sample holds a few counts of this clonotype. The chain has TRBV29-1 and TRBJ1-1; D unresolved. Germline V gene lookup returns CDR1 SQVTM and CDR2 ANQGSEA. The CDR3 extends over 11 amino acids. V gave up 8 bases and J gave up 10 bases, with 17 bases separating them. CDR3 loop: CSPSLIGGAFF. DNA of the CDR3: TGCAGCCCTTCCCTTATTGGTGGAGCTTTCTTT.

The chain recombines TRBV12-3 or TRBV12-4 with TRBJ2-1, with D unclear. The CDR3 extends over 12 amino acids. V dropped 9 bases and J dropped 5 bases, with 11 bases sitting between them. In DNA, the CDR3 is TGTGCCAGTGGTGTTGAGGACAATGAGCAGTTCTTC. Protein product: CASGVEDNEQFF.

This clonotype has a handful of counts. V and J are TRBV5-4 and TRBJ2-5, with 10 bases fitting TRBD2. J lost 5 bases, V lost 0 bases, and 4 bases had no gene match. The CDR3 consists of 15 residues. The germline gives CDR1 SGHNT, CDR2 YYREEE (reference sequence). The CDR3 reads CASSLASGRRETQYF. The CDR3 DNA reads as TGTGCCAGCAGCTTGGCTAGCGGGAGAAGGGAGACCCAGTACTTC.

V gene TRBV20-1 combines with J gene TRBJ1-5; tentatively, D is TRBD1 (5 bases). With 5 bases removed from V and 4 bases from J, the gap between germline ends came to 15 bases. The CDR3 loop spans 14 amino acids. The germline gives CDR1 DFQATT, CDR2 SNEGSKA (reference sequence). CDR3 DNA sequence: TGCAGTGCTGACCACGACAGAGATAATCAGCCCCAGCATTTT. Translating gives CSADHDRDNQPQHF.

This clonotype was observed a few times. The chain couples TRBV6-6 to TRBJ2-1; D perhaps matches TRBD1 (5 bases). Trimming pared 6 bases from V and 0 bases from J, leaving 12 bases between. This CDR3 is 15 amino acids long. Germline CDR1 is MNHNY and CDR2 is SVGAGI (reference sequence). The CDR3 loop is CASSGGRDSYNEQFF. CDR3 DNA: TGTGCCAGCAGCGGTGGCAGGGACTCCTACAATGAGCAGTTCTTC.

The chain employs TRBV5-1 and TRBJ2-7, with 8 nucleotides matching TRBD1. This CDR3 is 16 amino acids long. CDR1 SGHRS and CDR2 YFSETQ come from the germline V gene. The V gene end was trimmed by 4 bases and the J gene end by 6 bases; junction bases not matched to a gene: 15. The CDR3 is CASSPTSLTGGREQYF. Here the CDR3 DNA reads TGCGCCAGCAGCCCTACCTCCCTAACAGGGGGACGCGAGCAGTACTTC.

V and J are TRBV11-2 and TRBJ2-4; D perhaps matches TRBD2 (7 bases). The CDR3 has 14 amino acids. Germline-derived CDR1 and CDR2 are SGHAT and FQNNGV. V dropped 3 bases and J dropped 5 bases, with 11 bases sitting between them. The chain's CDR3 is CASSLAGAENIQYF. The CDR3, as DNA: TGTGCCAGCAGCTTGGCGGGGGCAGAAAACATTCAGTACTTC.

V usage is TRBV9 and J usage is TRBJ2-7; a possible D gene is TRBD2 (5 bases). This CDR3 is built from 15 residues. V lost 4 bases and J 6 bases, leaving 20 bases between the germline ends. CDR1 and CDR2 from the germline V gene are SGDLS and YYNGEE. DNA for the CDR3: TGTGCCAGCAGCACAGAGACGGGAATGACGGTCGAGCAGTACTTC. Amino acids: CASSTETGMTVEQYF.

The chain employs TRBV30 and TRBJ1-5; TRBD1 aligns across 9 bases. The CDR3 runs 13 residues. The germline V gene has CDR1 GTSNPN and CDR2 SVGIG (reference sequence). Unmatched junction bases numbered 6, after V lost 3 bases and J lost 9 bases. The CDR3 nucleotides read TGTGCCTGGAGGGACAGGGGTAATTGGCCCCAGCATTTT. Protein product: CAWRDRGNWPQHF.

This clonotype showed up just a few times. CDR3 DNA sequence: TGCGCCAGCAGCCAAGAGGGACAGGGGAGTAGAGGCTACACCTTC. It codes for CASSQEGQGSRGYTF. The chain joins TRBV4-1 to TRBJ1-2, with 10 positions matching TRBD1. CDR3 length: 15 residues. Trimming removed 0 bases from V and 8 bases from J; junction bases left unmatched: 6. Germline-derived CDR1 and CDR2 are MGHRA and YSYEKL.

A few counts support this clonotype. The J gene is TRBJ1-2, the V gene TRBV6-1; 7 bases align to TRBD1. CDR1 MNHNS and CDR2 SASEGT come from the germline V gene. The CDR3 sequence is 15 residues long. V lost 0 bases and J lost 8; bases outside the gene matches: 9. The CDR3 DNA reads TGTGCCAGCAGTGAAGCAACAGGGGCAGTACGAGGCTACACCTTC. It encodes CASSEATGAVRGYTF.

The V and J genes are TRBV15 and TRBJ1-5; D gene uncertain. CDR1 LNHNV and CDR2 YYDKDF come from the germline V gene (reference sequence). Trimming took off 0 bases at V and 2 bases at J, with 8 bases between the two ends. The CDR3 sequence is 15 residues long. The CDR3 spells CATSRDRFGNQPQHF. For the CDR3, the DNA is TGTGCCACCAGCAGAGATCGGTTCGGCAATCAGCCCCAGCATTTT.

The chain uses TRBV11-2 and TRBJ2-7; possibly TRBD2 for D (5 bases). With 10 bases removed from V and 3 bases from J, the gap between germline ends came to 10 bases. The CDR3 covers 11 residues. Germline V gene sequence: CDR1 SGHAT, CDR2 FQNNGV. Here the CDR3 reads CATTDYYEQYF. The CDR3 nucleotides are TGTGCCACCACTGACTACTACGAGCAGTACTTC.

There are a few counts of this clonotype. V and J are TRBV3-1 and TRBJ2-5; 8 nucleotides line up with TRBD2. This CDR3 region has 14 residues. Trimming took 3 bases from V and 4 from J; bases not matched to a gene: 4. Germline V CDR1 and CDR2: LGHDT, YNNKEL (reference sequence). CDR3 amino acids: CASSHPRGGETQYF. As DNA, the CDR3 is TGTGCCAGCAGCCACCCCCGGGGGGGAGAGACCCAGTACTTC.

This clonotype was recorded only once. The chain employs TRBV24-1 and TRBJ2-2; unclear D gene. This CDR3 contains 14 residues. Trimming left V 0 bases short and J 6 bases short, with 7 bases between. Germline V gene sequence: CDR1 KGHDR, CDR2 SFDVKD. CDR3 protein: CATSDLGKSGELFF. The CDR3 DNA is TGTGCCACCAGTGATTTGGGCAAGTCCGGGGAGCTGTTTTTT.

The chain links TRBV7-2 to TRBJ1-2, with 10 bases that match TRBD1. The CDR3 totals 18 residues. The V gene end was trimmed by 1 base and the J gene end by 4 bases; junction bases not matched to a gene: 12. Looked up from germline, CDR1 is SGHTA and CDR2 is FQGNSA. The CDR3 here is CASSLGPGQGSVVYGYTF. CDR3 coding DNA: TGTGCCAGCAGCTTAGGCCCGGGACAGGGGTCTGTAGTCTATGGCTACACCTTC.

DNA for the CDR3: TGTGCCAGCAGCTTCAGAGCAGGTGAGCAGTTCTTC. The encoded protein is CASSFRAGEQFF. The chain links TRBV7-2 to TRBJ2-1, with no clear D. Germline V lookup: CDR1 SGHTA, CDR2 FQGNSA. V was cut by 3 bases and J by 9 bases, with 9 bases left in between. CDR3 length: 12 amino acids.

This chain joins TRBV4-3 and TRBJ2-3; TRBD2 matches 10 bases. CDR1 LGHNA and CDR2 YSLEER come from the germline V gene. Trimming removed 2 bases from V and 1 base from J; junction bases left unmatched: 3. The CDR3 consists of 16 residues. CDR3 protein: CASSQRLAGGTDTQYF. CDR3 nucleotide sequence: TGCGCCAGCAGCCAAAGGCTAGCGGGGGGCACAGATACGCAGTATTTT.

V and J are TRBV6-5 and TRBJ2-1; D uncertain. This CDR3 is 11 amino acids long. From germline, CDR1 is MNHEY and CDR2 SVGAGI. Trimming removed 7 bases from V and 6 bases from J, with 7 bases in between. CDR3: CASISGNEQFF. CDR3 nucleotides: TGTGCCAGCATCTCCGGCAATGAGCAGTTCTTC.

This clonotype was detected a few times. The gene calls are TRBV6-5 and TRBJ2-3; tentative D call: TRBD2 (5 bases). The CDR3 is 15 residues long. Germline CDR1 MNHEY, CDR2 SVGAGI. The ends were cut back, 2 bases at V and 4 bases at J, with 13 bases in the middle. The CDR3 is CASSYKADGADTQYF. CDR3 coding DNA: TGTGCCAGCAGTTACAAGGCTGACGGGGCAGATACGCAGTATTTT.

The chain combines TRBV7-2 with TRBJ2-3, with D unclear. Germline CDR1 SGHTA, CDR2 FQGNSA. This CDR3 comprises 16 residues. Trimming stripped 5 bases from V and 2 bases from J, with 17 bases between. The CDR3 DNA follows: TGTGCCAGCAGCCGCCCCCCCAGAACCAACACAGATACGCAGTATTTT. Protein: CASSRPPRTNTDTQYF.

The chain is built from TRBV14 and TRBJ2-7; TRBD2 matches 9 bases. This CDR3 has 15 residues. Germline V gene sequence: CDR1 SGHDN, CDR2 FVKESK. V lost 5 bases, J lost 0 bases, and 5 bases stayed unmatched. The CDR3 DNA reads TGTGCCAGCAGCATATCTAGCGGGGTCTCCTACGAGCAGTACTTC. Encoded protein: CASSISSGVSYEQYF.

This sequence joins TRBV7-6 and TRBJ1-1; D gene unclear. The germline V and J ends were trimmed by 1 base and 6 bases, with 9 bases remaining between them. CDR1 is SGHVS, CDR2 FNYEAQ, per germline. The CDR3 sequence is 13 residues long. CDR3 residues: CASSLDLVSEAFF. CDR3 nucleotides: TGTGCCAGCAGCTTAGATTTGGTTTCTGAAGCTTTCTTT.

Here the CDR3 reads CASINPGATVNGYTF. CDR3 nucleotides: TGTGCCAGCATTAATCCGGGGGCCACGGTGAATGGCTACACCTTC. J is TRBJ1-2 and V is TRBV6-5; perhaps TRBD1 as D (6 bases). The CDR3 length is 15 residues. Trimming took off 7 bases at V and 6 bases at J, with 21 bases between the two ends. Germline V lookup: CDR1 MNHEY, CDR2 SVGAGI.

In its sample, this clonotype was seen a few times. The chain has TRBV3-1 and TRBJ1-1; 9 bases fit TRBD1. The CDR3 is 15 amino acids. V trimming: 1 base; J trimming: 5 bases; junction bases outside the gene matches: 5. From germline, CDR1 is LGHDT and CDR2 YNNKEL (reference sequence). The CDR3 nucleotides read TGTGCCAGCAGCCAAGTGTCCGGACAGGGGACTGAAGCTTTCTTT. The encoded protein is CASSQVSGQGTEAFF.

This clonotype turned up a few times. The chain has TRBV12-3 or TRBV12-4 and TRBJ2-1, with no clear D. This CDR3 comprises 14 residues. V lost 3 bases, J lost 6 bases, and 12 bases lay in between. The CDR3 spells CASSFRTVANEQFF. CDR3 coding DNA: TGTGCCAGCAGTTTTCGGACCGTAGCCAATGAGCAGTTCTTC.

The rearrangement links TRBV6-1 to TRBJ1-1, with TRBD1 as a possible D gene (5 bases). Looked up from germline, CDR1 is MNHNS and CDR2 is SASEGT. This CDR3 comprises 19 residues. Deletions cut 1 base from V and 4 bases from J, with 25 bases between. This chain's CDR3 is CASSEVHPGQGLLFTEAFF. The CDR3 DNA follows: TGTGCCAGCAGTGAAGTCCATCCGGGCCAGGGACTTTTATTCACTGAAGCTTTCTTT.

CDR3 loop: CARRPQTVSDEKLFF. The CDR3 DNA reads TGTGCCAGAAGACCCCAAACAGTCTCAGATGAAAAACTGTTTTTT. The V and J genes are TRBV12-3 or TRBV12-4 and TRBJ1-4; D is ambiguous. This CDR3 comprises 15 residues. V dropped 9 bases and J dropped 6 bases, with 20 bases sitting between them.